This T cell receptor (beta chain) was documented in a study of molecular identifiers for immune sequencing clone quantification. From around 18,000 to 910,000 sorted cells, naive CD8 libraries were generated with 10%, 30% or 50% RNA. Germline CDR1 SGHRS, CDR2 YFSETQ. With 2 bases clipped from V and 0 bases from J, the junction kept 7 bases outside the gene matches. This CDR3 region has 19 residues. This clonotype has at least ten counts. Preparation methods for the bulk TCR libraries were those previously described, with listed TCR primers. Using its own MiXCR run on the PCR reads, TCRdb lists one record per CDR3 protein. Of over 600,000 distinct CDR3 sequences listed, just under 20% were seen once; the top ten hold roughly 0.83%.

This sequence joins TRBV5-1 and TRBJ2-3, with TRBD2 matching over 15 bases. The specimen was naive CD8+ T cells from blood, with Jurkat cell RNA spiked in. Subset defined: FACS-sorted CD8+CD4-CCR7+CD45RA+ naive T cells. The TCR comes from a human donor in good health. Some libraries in this study had Jurkat cell RNA spiked in. In DNA, the CDR3 is TGCGCCAGCAGCTTCACCGGGACTAGCGGGGGGATAAGCACAGATACGCAGTATTTT. Its translation: CASSFTGTSGGISTDTQYF.